The following is a T cell receptor beta chain sequence with its context. Its target is not known. The PCR ran on 60 Vbeta and 13 Jbeta primers. Sequencing used immunoSEQ multiplex PCR; TCRdb keeps in-frame clones, though not all of them. The sample lists about 120,000 clones, about 16% occurring once. This sample is part of a study of cytomegalovirus exposure and HLA in healthy donors. Looked up from germline, CDR1 is MNHNS and CDR2 is SASEGT. This CDR3 contains 13 residues. Trimming removed 4 bases at V and 2 bases at J, with 8 bases between. Study findings and constraints: Most observed TCR sequences were rare, whereas some public TCRs were detected in many donors.

Sequencing was done on a sample of PBMCs. This TCR was sampled from a woman in her late teens or twenties in good health and CMV-seronegative. This chain uses TRBV6-1 with TRBJ2-5, with D maybe TRBD2 (5 bases). The CDR3 coding sequence is TGTGCCAGCAGTGCCAGCGGTCAAGAGACCCAGTACTTC. This encodes CASSASGQETQYF.